This T cell receptor (beta chain) is from a study of shared clonotypes between healthy human individuals. Study results and caveats: The study found 4.5% to 6% of naive CD4 clonotypes shared across four donors.

Assay used: immunoSEQ multiplex PCR; TCRdb lists only in-frame clones, some missing. This table has about 1 million clones, roughly 80% appearing once. Germline V gives CDR1 SGHRS, CDR2 YFSETQ. The germline V and J ends were trimmed by 5 bases and 0 bases, with 14 bases remaining between them. CDR3 length: 15 amino acids. CD45RA-negative memory and CD45RA+ naive subsets were split from the CD4+ cells. This clone rates as large. What it recognizes is unknown. The source is a man between 18 and 29 years old in good health. The sequenced sample was memory CD4+ T cells sorted from blood. Stated subset: CD45RA-negative fraction. The chain has TRBV5-1 and TRBJ1-1; a weak D match, TRBD1 (5 bases). The DNA for the CDR3 is TGCGCCAGCAGTCCCTATGGGACGGTGAACACTGAAGCTTTCTTT. Residues: CASSPYGTVNTEAFF.